The next 19 T cell receptor beta chains were all read from a single sample in a study of CXCR3-negative and CXCR3-positive naive CD8 T cells (dated by TCRdb to about 2019). Sequencing used a NextSeq 550. The Human TCR Profiling Kit (MiLaboratory) was used to make UMI-labeled 5' RACE TRB cDNA libraries. TCRdb reprocessed the sequencing reads and holds a single record per CDR3 protein sequence, with no DNA. The sample table gives 45,000 to 60,000 distinct CDR3 sequences. The biggest ten clones account for roughly 20% of the sample. Sequenced input: memory CD8+ T cells from blood. The cell subset or site label on this specimen signifies: conventional CD8+ memory T cells (TMEM), sorted as controls. The source is a human donor in good health. Some clones in this sample may be carry-over from other donors' samples.

The chain uses TRBV19 and TRBJ2-1; the D call of TRBD1 rests on TCRdb alone, since no DNA is present to check it. Germline CDR1 and CDR2: LNHDA and SQIVND (reference sequence). The CDR3 loop spans 16 amino acids. The CDR3 spells CASSIAGRASYNEQFF.

The rearrangement joins TRBV15 to TRBJ2-3; the TCRdb D gene call, TRBD1, has no DNA to confirm it. The CDR3 is made up of 16 amino acids. The germline V gene encodes CDR1 LNHNV and CDR2 YYDKDF (reference sequence). The CDR3 region is CATSREAGQGADTQYF.

The J gene is TRBJ2-7, the V gene TRBV5-1. The CDR3 consists of 11 residues. The V gene's germline CDR1 is SGHRS and CDR2 YFSETQ. The CDR3 here is CASRWVNEQYF. Combining the CDR3 with reference TRBV5-1 and TRBJ2-7 gives the whole variable domain KAGVTQTPRYLIKTRGQQVTLSCSPISGHRSVSWYQQTPGQGLQFLFEYFSETQRNKGNFPGRFSGRQFSNSRSEMNVSTLELGDSALYLCASRWVNEQYFGPGTRLTVT.

CDR3 loop: CSYLGTAIYTEAFF. The chain links TRBV29-1 to TRBJ1-1; no DNA is available, so the TRBD1 call from TCRdb remains unchecked. There are 14 residues in the CDR3. Germline V CDR1 and CDR2: SQVTM, ANQGSEA.

This chain uses TRBV7-3 with TRBJ1-1. This CDR3 comprises 13 residues. Germline V lookup: CDR1 SGHTA, CDR2 FQGTGA. The CDR3 sequence: CASSLIGDTEAFF.

CDR3 in amino acids: CASSQYSGWQFF. The chain is built from TRBV7-9 and TRBJ2-1; TCRdb picks TRBD2, but there is no DNA to check that call. The CDR3 consists of 12 residues. The V gene's germline CDR1 is SEHNR and CDR2 FQNEAQ (reference sequence).

CDR3 loop: CASSSHVGGGPDEQFF. The chain is built from TRBV5-5 and TRBJ2-1; absent DNA, TCRdb's TRBD2 call cannot be checked. The V gene's germline CDR1 is SGHKS and CDR2 YYEKEE (reference sequence). This CDR3 region has 16 residues.

The CDR3 spells CSVGPTGGETKYF. J is TRBJ2-5 and V is TRBV29-1; TCRdb selects TRBD1, and the lack of DNA leaves this call unchecked. The CDR3 extends over 13 amino acids. Germline CDR1 SQVTM, CDR2 ANQGSEA. The complete variable domain, with remaining parts taken from reference TRBV29-1 and TRBJ2-5, reads SAVISQKPSRDICQRGTSLTIQCQVDSQVTMMFWYRQQPGQSLTLIATANQGSEATYESGFVIDKFPISRPNLTFSTLTVSNMSPEDSSIYLCSVGPTGGETKYFGPGTRLLVL.

The genes are TRBV18 and TRBJ2-7. Germline-derived CDR1 and CDR2 are KGHSH and LQKENI. The CDR3 contains 13 residues. The CDR3 loop reads CASSQADYYEQYF.

The chain employs TRBV19 and TRBJ2-1. This CDR3 region has 13 residues. Germline values: CDR1 LNHDA, CDR2 SQIVND (reference sequence). The CDR3 sequence: CASSIHPYNEQFF.

This chain uses TRBV5-4 with TRBJ2-7; lacking DNA, the TRBD2 call made by TCRdb goes unchecked. This CDR3 is 16 amino acids long. CDR1 and CDR2 (germline): SGHNT, YYREEE (reference sequence). The CDR3 region is CASSFGLAGISYEQYF.

This chain's CDR3 is CASSSREGGLNSPLHF. The V gene is TRBV7-8, the J gene TRBJ1-6; TCRdb's assignment of TRBD1 cannot be checked, as there is no DNA. The CDR3 has 16 amino acids. Germline assignment: CDR1 SGHVS and CDR2 FQNEAQ.

This chain links TRBV7-3 with TRBJ2-2; TCRdb names TRBD2, which stays unverified in the absence of DNA. There are 14 residues in the CDR3. The germline gives CDR1 SGHTA, CDR2 FQGTGA. CDR3 region: CASSLEGGPGELFF.

CDR3 region: CASSDSRDLNEQFF. V gene TRBV6-4 combines with J gene TRBJ2-1. Germline CDR1 reads MRHNA; CDR2 reads SNTAGT. This CDR3 is built from 14 residues.

The rearrangement links TRBV20-1 to TRBJ2-7; the D gene TCRdb calls, TRBD1, cannot be checked with no DNA. The CDR3 spans 16 residues. The germline CDR1 and CDR2 sequences are DFQATT and SNEGSKA (reference sequence). Here the CDR3 reads CSARPEGTDYFYEQYF.

This chain uses TRBV6-5 with TRBJ1-3. The CDR3 contains 16 residues. Per the germline V gene, CDR1 is MNHEY and CDR2 is SVGAGI. The CDR3 spells CASSYSMEHSGNTIYF.

The chain combines TRBV2 with TRBJ2-7. CDR1 is SNHLY and CDR2 is FYNNEI in the germline V gene. CDR3 length: 14 amino acids. Here the CDR3 reads CASRALGQPYEQYF.

The chain has TRBV28 and TRBJ1-2; without DNA, the TCRdb call of TRBD1 cannot be checked. Germline V lookup: CDR1 MDHEN, CDR2 SYDVKM. The length of the CDR3 is 13 residues. The CDR3 spells CASSLHRGYGYTF.

The V call is TRBV14, the J call TRBJ2-1; the D call of TRBD2 rests on TCRdb alone, since no DNA is present to check it. This CDR3 spans 17 amino acids. Germline V lookup: CDR1 SGHDN, CDR2 FVKESK. CDR3 sequence reads: CASSQLPSVSSYNEQFF.